The rows below give T cell receptor beta chains drawn from one sample of a study of vaccination and CD4 T cells after COVID-19. Their antigens are not known. TCRdb passed the PCR reads through MiXCR, listing each CDR3 protein once. The top ten hold about 43% of the sample, which has about 5,500 distinct CDR3 sequences, 30% to 50% seen once. Sequences were obtained from CD4+ T cells from blood, cultured in vitro. These receptors came from a human donor in good health. The CDR3 runs from the conserved cysteine through the conserved F or W. D genes are given only for firm matches. Clone size is given for some rows only: seen once, a few or many times, or a class if the clone is expanded.

DNA,CDR3,D,length,J,V,size
TGTGCCAGCAGTCGTGTTTTAGCGGGCGGGGAGACCCAGTACTTC,CASSRVLAGGETQYF,TRBD2,15,TRBJ2-5,TRBV6-2/TRBV6-3,NA
TGTGCCAGTAGTATAACTCTCCCCACAGAGAGACTAAAGACTAACTATGGCTACACCTTC,CASSITLPTERLKTNYGYTF,NA,20,TRBJ1-2,TRBV19,NA
TGTGCCAGCCACGATCACTACGAGCAGTACTTC,CASHDHYEQYF,NA,11,TRBJ2-7,TRBV7-8,few
TGTGCCACCAGCAATGGGCCCCTGGGGAATGACGAGCAGTACTTC,CATSNGPLGNDEQYF,NA,15,TRBJ2-7,TRBV6-1,NA
TGTGCCAGCAGTGACTCTGAGGGGGGGCCAGATACGCAGTATTTT,CASSDSEGGPDTQYF,NA,15,TRBJ2-3,TRBV6-4,NA
TGTGCCAGCCATCTTGAGGGGGGCGGACAGCCCCAGCATTTT,CASHLEGGGQPQHF,NA,14,TRBJ1-5,TRBV19,NA
TGTGCCAGTGACGGGGGGAGCTCCTACAATGAGCAGTTCTTC,CASDGGSSYNEQFF,TRBD2,14,TRBJ2-1,TRBV19,NA
TGTGCCAGCAGCCGAGCTAGGCAGAACACCGGGGAGCTGTTTTTT,CASSRARQNTGELFF,NA,15,TRBJ2-2,TRBV7-6,few
TGCAGTGCTAGAAGACTAGTAGGTGTCTCCTACGAGCAGTACTTC,CSARRLVGVSYEQYF,NA,15,TRBJ2-7,TRBV20-1,NA
TGCGCCAGCAGCTTGACAGTCGAAGGGCCCCAGCATTTT,CASSLTVEGPQHF,NA,13,TRBJ1-5,TRBV5-1,few
TGTGCCAGTAGTAGGGCCCCTAGCGGGGGTAGCACAGATACGCAGTATTTT,CASSRAPSGGSTDTQYF,TRBD2,17,TRBJ2-3,TRBV19,few
TGTGCCAGCAGCGTAGGGACATACGGCTACACCTTC,CASSVGTYGYTF,NA,12,TRBJ1-2,TRBV7-9,NA
TGTGCCAGCAGGCCCGAGGGAGTCGGCTATGGCTACACCTTC,CASRPEGVGYGYTF,NA,14,TRBJ1-2,TRBV6-1,few
TGTGCCAGCAGCTTATCTATTTCCTACAATGAGCAGTTCTTC,CASSLSISYNEQFF,NA,14,TRBJ2-1,TRBV7-9,few
TGTGCCAGCAGCGACGGACAGGGCTTTAATTCACCCCTCCACTTT,CASSDGQGFNSPLHF,TRBD1,15,TRBJ1-6,TRBV7-9,NA
TGCAGCGTTCCGGGACCGTACCAAGAGACCCAGTACTTC,CSVPGPYQETQYF,NA,13,TRBJ2-5,TRBV29-1,NA
TGTGCCAGCAGTTTACAGGGGGGAGGCGGCTACACCTTC,CASSLQGGGGYTF,TRBD1,13,TRBJ1-2,TRBV2,NA
TGTGCCAGCAGTTACGGGGGACCCAACTATGGCTACACCTTC,CASSYGGPNYGYTF,NA,14,TRBJ1-2,TRBV6-5,NA
TGTGCCAGCACCGTGGCAGGTGGGTCCTACGAGCAGTACTTC,CASTVAGGSYEQYF,NA,14,TRBJ2-7,TRBV6-1,NA
TGCGGTAAGAGGACGGACAGCTCTGGAAACACCATATATTTT,CGKRTDSSGNTIYF,NA,14,TRBJ1-3,TRBV20-1,NA
TGTGCCAGCAGTGAATTCATCGGGGGACCCAGCACAGATACGCAGTATTTT,CASSEFIGGPSTDTQYF,NA,17,TRBJ2-3,TRBV25-1,NA
TGCAGTGTCCAAGGCGCAGCTAATCAGCCCCAGCATTTT,CSVQGAANQPQHF,NA,13,TRBJ1-5,TRBV20-1,NA